This paragraph reports one TCR beta chain. This clone occurred many times. It lacks a known antigen. The record has no base qualities; no much larger clone is one base away. These data come from a study of sequential checkpoint blockade in melanoma (dated by TCRdb to the late 2010s). About the study as a whole: Using 1:1 randomization, the trial assigned patients either to first-line nivolumab followed by ipilimumab (arm A) or to ipilimumab followed by nivolumab (arm B). Maintenance nivolumab came after each of the two trial sequences. DNA from 75 to 100 melanoma tumor samples collected before treatment underwent TCRbeta immunosequencing. For about two dozen patients, matched tumor biopsies were obtained before treatment and at week 13, following single-agent nivolumab (arm A) or ipilimumab (arm B). The same lesion was the source of approximately 79% of the matched pre- and post-treatment tumor biopsy pairs. Overall results and qualifications from the work: Within-arm analyses of tumor T-cell fraction were limited by small sample sizes and reduced statistical power. PD-L1 staining and CD8+ T-cell counts correlated with tumor T-cell fraction and clonality, whereas mutational load did not. Clinical benefit was about 30 times more likely to be achieved by patients whose tumor T-cell fraction and clonality increased by week 13. The response-prediction model combining TCR metrics and mutation burden needs validation in larger, independent patient cohorts. Among patients in the nivolumab-first arm (arm A), tumor TIL clonality before treatment was associated with response (P = .04).

TCRbeta CDR3 regions were immunosequenced from genomic DNA with the immunoSEQ Assay. Before high-throughput sequencing, the genomic DNA was amplified using bias-controlled multiplex PCR. Turning to the authors' computational methods: To quantify the absolute abundance of each unique TCRbeta CDR3 region, the sequences were collapsed and filtered. Clonality, defined as 1 minus Pielou's evenness, was calculated using only productive rearrangements. Tumor T-cell fraction was computed by normalizing TCRbeta template counts to usable DNA, estimated from several housekeeping genes. Clones with significantly greater frequencies in on-treatment versus baseline samples were identified using a previously published method. Sourced from immuneACCESS, this table was stored by TCRdb with only in-frame sequences that have V and J called. A share of the clones is absent; for the studies checked, an unresolved V gene accounts for under half, and the remainder has no known explanation. D and trimming were read from the DNA, whereas the V and J calls and clone size are those reported in that table. Across this sample there are approximately 7,800 clones, with 25% to 35% seen only once. The ten largest clones capture over 5% of the sample.

In light of the paper, this sample's treatment or condition label describes: randomized to nivolumab then ipilimumab (arm A) or the reverse (arm B). No trial patient had received prior DNA-damaging chemotherapy. CheckMate 064, a randomized, open-label phase II trial of sequential checkpoint blockade, was the source of the samples, all of which came from patients with melanoma. Genomic DNA from formalin-fixed paraffin-embedded (FFPE) tissue samples was used for tumor TCR sequencing. This sample comprised tumor tissue (inferred from file names), obtained from a patient given nivolumab and ipilimumab in sequence. This TCR was sampled from a human donor with melanoma.

The CDR3 amino acid sequence is: CASSSSGTGPYEQYF. The nucleotide sequence reads TGTGCCAGCAGCTCATCCGGGACAGGTCCCTACGAGCAGTACTTC. The chain is made from TRBV11-3 and TRBJ2-7, and 8 junctional nucleotides match TRBD1. The CDR3 contains 15 residues, cysteine and phenylalanine counted. The entry retains the CDR3 DNA only, 45 bases that are in frame from base 1. CDR1 and CDR2 were assigned from the germline V gene as SGHNT and YENEEA. V loses 4 bases at its end and J loses 2 bases; junction bases beyond the gene matches: 7.